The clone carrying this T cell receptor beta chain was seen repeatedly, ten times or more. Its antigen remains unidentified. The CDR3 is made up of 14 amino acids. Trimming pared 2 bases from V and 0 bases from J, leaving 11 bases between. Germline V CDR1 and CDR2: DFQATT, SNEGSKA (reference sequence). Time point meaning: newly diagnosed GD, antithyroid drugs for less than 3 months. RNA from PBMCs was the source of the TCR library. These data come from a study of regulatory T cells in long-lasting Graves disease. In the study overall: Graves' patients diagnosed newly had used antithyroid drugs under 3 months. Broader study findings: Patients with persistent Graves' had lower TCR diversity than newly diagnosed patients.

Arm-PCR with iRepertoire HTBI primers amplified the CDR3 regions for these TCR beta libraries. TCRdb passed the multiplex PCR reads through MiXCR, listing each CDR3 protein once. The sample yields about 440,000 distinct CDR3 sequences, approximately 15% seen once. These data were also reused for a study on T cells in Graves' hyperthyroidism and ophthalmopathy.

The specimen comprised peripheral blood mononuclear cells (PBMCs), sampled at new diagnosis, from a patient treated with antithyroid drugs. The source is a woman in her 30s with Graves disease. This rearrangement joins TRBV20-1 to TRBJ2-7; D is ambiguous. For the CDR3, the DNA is TGCAGTGCTAGAAGCACTGAGAGCTCCTACGAGCAGTACTTC. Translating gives CSARSTESSYEQYF.